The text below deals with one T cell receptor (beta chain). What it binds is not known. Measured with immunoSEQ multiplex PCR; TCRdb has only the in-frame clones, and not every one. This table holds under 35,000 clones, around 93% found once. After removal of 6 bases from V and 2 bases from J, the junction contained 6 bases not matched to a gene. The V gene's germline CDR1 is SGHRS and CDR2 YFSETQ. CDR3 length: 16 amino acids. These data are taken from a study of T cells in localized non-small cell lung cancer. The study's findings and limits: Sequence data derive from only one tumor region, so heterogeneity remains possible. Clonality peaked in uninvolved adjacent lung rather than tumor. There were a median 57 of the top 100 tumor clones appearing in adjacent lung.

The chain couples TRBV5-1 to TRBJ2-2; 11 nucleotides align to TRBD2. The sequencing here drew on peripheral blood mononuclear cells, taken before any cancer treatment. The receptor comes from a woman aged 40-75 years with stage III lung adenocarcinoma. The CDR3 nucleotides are TGCGCCAGCACCGACACTAGCGGGAGAAACACCGGGGAGCTGTTTTTT. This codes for CASTDTSGRNTGELFF.